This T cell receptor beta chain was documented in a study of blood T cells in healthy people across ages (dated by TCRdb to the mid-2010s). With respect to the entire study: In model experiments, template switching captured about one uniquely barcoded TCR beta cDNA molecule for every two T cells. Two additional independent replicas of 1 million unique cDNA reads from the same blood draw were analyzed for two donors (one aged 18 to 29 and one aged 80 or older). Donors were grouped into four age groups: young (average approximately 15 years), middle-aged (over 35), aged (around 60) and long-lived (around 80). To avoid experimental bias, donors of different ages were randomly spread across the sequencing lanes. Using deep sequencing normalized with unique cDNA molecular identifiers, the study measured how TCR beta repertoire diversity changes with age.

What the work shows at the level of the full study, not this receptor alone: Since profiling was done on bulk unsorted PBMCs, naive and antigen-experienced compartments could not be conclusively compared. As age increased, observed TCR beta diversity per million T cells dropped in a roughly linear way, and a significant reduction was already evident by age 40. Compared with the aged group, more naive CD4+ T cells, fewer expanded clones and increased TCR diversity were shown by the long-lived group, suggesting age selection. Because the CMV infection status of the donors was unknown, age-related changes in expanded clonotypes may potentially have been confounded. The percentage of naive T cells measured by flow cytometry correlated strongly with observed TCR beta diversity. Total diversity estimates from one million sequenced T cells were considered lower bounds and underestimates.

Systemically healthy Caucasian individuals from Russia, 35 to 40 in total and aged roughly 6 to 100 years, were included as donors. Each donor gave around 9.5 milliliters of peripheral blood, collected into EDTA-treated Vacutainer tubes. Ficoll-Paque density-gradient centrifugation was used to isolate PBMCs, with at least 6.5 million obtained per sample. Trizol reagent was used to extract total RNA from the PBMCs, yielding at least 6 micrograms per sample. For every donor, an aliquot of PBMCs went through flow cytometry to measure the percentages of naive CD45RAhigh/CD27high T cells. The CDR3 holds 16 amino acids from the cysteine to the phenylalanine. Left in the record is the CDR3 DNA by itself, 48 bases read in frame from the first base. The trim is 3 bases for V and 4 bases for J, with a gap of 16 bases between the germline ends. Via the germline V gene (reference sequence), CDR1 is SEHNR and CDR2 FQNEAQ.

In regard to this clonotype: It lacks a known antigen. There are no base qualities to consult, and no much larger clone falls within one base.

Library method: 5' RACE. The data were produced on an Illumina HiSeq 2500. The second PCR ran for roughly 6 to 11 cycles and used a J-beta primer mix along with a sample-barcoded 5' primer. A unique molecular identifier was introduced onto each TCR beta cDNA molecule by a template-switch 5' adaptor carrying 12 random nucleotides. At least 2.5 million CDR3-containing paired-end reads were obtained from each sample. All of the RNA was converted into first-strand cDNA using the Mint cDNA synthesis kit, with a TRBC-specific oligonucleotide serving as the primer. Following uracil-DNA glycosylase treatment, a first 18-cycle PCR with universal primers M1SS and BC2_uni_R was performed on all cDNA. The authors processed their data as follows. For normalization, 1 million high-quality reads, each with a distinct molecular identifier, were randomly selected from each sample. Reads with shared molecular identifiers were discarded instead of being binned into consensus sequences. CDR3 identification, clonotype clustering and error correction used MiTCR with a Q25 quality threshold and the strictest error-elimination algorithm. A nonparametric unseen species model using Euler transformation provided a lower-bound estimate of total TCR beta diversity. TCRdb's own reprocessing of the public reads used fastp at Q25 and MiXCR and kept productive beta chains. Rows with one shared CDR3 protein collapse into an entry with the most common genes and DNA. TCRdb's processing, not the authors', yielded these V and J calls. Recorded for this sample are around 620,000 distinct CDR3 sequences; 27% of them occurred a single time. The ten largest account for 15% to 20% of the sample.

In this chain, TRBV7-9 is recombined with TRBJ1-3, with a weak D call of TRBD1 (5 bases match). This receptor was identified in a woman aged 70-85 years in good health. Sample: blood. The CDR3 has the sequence CASSLFELTDGNTIYF. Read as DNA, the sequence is TGTGCCAGCAGCTTGTTCGAGTTGACAGACGGAAACACCATATATTTT.